Listed below are T cell receptor beta chains from one sample, sequenced in a study of blood T cell repertoires in COVID-19. Profiling relied on immunoSEQ multiplex PCR, and the TCRdb table lists in-frame clones only, not all of them. The data show approximately 100,000 clones, with about 85% seen just once and about an eighth held by the top ten. Sequenced input: peripheral blood. These receptors were obtained from a human donor in a cohort sampled during active COVID-19. Each CDR3 is given with its conserved first and last residue. The order of the fields is J gene, V gene, D gene, clone size, CDR3 DNA, CDR3 protein. The D gene is left open where the match is weak. Clone size, where shown, is once, few, many, or a class for clones that have expanded.

TRBJ1-1,TRBV6-5,.,.,TGTGCCAGCAGTTACGGCGGGCAGTTGAACACTGAAGCTTTCTTT,CASSYGGQLNTEAFF
TRBJ1-1,TRBV19,.,.,TGTGCCAGTAGTTTGAAAACGCAGGGTTCGGAAGCTTTCTTT,CASSLKTQGSEAFF
TRBJ2-7,TRBV7-2,.,few,TGTGCCAGCAGCTTAGAAGCGACTGACTCCTACGAGCAGTACTTC,CASSLEATDSYEQYF
TRBJ2-7,TRBV20-1,TRBD2,few,TGCAGTGCTAGTAGGGGAGCGGGAAACTACGAGCAGTACTTC,CSASRGAGNYEQYF
TRBJ2-7,TRBV4-1,TRBD2,.,TGCGCCAGCAGCCAAGAGACCCCCCTAGCGGGAGGTGGCTACGAGCAGTACTTC,CASSQETPLAGGGYEQYF
TRBJ1-1,TRBV19,.,.,TGTGCCAGTAGCCGTAGACAGGACACTGAAGCTTTCTTT,CASSRRQDTEAFF
TRBJ2-5,TRBV19,TRBD1,.,TGTGCCAGTAGTATGAGCCCTTTGACAGGGGCAGAGACCCAGTACTTC,CASSMSPLTGAETQYF
TRBJ2-7,TRBV27,.,.,TGTGCCAGCAGTTTGGGCAGGGTGACCCACGAGCAGTACTTC,CASSLGRVTHEQYF
TRBJ2-7,TRBV6-6,.,once,TGTGCCAGCAGTTACGGCAGGGGTGGCGAGCAGTACTTC,CASSYGRGGEQYF
TRBJ2-3,TRBV20-1,TRBD2,.,TGCAGTGCTAGTCCGGCTAGCGGGGCTGACACAGATACGCAGTATTTT,CSASPASGADTDTQYF
TRBJ2-3,TRBV6-2/TRBV6-3,TRBD1,.,TGTGCCAGCAGTGTGACAGGGATCGGGTCAGATACGCAGTATTTT,CASSVTGIGSDTQYF
TRBJ2-1,TRBV5-4,TRBD1,.,TGTGCCAGCAGCCTTACAGGGGGCTCCTACAATGAGCAGTTCTTC,CASSLTGGSYNEQFF
TRBJ2-5,TRBV7-2,.,.,TGTGCCAGCAGCTTAGGAACAGGCCCATCAGAGACCCAGTACTTC,CASSLGTGPSETQYF
TRBJ1-1,TRBV3-1/TRBV3-2,.,.,TGTGCCAGCAGCCAAGTCTTGAACACTGAAGCTTTCTTT,CASSQVLNTEAFF
TRBJ2-1,TRBV7-2,TRBD2,.,TGTGCCAGCAGCTTAACAGAGGCGGGGGGGTCTTACAATGAGCAGTTCTTC,CASSLTEAGGSYNEQFF
TRBJ1-1,TRBV19,TRBD1,.,TGTGCCAGTAGCACTATCCCGACAGGGGGCACTGAAGCTTTCTTT,CASSTIPTGGTEAFF
TRBJ1-2,TRBV11-2,.,.,TGTGCCAGCAGCTTAGAAGGGGATGGCTACACCTTC,CASSLEGDGYTF
TRBJ2-3,TRBV10-3,TRBD2,once,TGTGCCATCAGTGGACTAGCCTTAGATACGCAGTATTTT,CAISGLALDTQYF
TRBJ1-2,TRBV5-4,.,.,TGTGCCAGCAGCTTGGCCGCCCTAACCTATGGCTACACCTTC,CASSLAALTYGYTF
TRBJ2-3,TRBV7-9,TRBD2,.,TGTGCCGGTAGCGGGCCCACAGATACGCAGTATTTT,CAGSGPTDTQYF
TRBJ2-6,TRBV5-4,.,.,TGTGCCAGCGGCTCGGCGGCTGGGGCCAACGTCCTGACTTTC,CASGSAAGANVLTF
TRBJ1-1,TRBV7-2,TRBD1,.,TGTGCCAGCCTCTTTTTCGTTTGGACAGGGGGCGGGCGGGTCACTGAAGCTTTCTTT,CASLFFVWTGGGRVTEAFF